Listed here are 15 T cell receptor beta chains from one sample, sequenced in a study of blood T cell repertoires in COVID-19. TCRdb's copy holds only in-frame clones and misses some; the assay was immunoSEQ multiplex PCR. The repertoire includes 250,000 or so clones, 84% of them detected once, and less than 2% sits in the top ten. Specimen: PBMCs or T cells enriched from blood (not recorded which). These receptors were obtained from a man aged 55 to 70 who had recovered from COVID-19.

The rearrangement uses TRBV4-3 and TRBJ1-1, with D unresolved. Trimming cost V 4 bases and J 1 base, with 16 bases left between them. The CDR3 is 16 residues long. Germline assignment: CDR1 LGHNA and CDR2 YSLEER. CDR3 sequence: CASSRFYGSANTEAFF. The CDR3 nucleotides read TGCGCCAGCAGCCGCTTTTACGGGTCAGCGAACACTGAAGCTTTCTTT.

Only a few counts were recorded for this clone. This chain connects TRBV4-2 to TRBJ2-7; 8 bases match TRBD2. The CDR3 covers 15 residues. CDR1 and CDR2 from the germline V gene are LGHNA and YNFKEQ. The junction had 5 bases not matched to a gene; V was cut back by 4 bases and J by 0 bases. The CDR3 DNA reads TGTGCCAGCAGCCCAGTCGGGACTAGCTCCTACGAGCAGTACTTC. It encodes CASSPVGTSSYEQYF.

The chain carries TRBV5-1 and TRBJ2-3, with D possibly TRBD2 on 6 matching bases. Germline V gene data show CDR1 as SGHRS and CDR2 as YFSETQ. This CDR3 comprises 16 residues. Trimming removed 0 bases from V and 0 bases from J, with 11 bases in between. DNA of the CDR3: TGCGCCAGCAGCTTGGTGGCGGGGAAAAGCACAGATACGCAGTATTTT. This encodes CASSLVAGKSTDTQYF.

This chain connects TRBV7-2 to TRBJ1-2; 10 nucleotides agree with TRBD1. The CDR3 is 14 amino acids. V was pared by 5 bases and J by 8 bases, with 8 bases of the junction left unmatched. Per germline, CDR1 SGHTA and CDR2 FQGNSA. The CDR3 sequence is CASSIPTGGSGYTF. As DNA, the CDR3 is TGTGCCAGCAGCATACCGACAGGGGGCTCAGGCTACACCTTC.

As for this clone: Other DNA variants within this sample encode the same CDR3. CDR3 amino acids: CASSGSNQPQHF. CDR3 bases: TGTGCCAGTAGCGGTAGCAATCAGCCCCAGCATTTT. The chain carries TRBV19 and TRBJ1-5; no reliable D call. CDR1 is LNHDA, CDR2 SQIVND, per germline (reference sequence). CDR3 length equals 12 residues. V was trimmed by 6 bases and J by 0 bases, leaving 3 bases between them.

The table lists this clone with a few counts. The CDR3 sequence: CATSDPIRGEAQYF. In DNA, the CDR3 is TGTGCCACCAGTGATCCGATACGGGGGGAGGCGCAGTATTTT. J is TRBJ2-3 and V is TRBV24-1; 7 nucleotides match TRBD2. CDR3 size: 14 residues. The V gene's germline CDR1 is KGHDR and CDR2 SFDVKD. The trim removed 3 bases at V and 10 bases at J, leaving 9 bases unmatched.

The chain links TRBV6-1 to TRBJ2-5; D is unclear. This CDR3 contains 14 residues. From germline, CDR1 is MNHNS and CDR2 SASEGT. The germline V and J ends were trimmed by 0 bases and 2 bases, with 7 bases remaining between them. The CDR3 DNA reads TGTGCCAGCAGTGAAGCGACCGGGCAAGAGACCCAGTACTTC. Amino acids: CASSEATGQETQYF.

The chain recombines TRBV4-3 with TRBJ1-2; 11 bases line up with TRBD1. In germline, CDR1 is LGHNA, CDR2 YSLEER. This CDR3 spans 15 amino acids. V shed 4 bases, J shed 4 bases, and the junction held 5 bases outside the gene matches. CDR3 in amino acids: CASSPGQGDVYGYTF. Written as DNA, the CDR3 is TGCGCCAGCAGCCCGGGACAGGGGGACGTCTATGGCTACACCTTC.

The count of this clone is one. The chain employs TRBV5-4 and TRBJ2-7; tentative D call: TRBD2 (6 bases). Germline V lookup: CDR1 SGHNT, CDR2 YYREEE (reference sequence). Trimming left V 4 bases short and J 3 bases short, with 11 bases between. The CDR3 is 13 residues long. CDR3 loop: CASSPGLSYEQYF. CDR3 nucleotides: TGTGCCAGCAGCCCGGGACTGAGCTACGAGCAGTACTTC.

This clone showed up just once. The CDR3 loop is CASSFVFNSYEQYF. The CDR3 bases are TGTGCCAGCAGCTTCGTCTTTAACTCCTACGAGCAGTACTTC. The chain links TRBV11-2 to TRBJ2-7; D gene unclear. Trimming removed 3 bases at V and 0 bases at J, with 9 bases between. Germline V gives CDR1 SGHAT, CDR2 FQNNGV. The CDR3 loop spans 14 amino acids.

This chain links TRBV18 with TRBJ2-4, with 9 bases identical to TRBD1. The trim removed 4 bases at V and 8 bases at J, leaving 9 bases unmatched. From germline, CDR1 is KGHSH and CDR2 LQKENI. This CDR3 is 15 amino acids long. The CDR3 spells CASSQQQGAGDIQYF. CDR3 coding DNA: TGTGCCAGCTCACAACAACAGGGGGCTGGGGACATTCAGTACTTC.

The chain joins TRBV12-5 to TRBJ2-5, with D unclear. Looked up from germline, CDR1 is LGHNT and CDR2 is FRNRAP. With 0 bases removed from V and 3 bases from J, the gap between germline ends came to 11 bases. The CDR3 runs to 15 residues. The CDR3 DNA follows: TGTGCTAGTGGTTTGGTACTCGTTGAGGAAGAGACCCAGTACTTC. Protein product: CASGLVLVEEETQYF.

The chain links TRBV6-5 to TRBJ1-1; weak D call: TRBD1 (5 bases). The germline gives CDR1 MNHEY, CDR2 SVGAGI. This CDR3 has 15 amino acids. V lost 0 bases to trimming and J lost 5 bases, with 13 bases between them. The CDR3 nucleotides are TGTGCCAGCAGTTACTCGAGGACACTGGAGACTGAAGCTTTCTTT. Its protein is CASSYSRTLETEAFF.

CDR3 residues: CASSYRGQINQPQHF. The CDR3 DNA is TGTGCCAGTAGTTACAGGGGGCAGATCAATCAGCCCCAGCATTTT. The gene calls are TRBV19 and TRBJ1-5, with TRBD1 matching over 9 bases. This CDR3 comprises 15 residues. V gave up 5 bases and J gave up 3 bases; unmatched junction bases: 5. Germline CDR1 and CDR2: LNHDA and SQIVND (reference sequence).

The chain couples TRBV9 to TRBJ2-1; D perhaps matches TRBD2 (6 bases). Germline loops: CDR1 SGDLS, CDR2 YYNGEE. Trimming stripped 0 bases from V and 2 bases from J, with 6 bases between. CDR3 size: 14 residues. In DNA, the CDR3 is TGTGCCAGCAGCGTAGGCGGGACCTACAATGAGCAGTTCTTC. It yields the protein CASSVGGTYNEQFF.